The rows below give T cell receptor beta chains drawn from one sample of a study of cytomegalovirus exposure and HLA in healthy donors. Data came from immunoSEQ multiplex PCR; TCRdb stores just in-frame clones and leaves some out. The repertoire holds around 110,000 clones, with 65% to 85% as singletons. The sequenced material came from PBMCs. Receptors originate from a male donor in good health and CMV-seropositive. Each CDR3 is given with its conserved first and last residue. A D gene is named only where the DNA matches it firmly. Not every row has a clone size; where given, it reads once, few, many or a size class.

j_gene,len,v_gene,abundance,d_gene,CDR3aa,CDR3nt
TRBJ1-1,15,TRBV7-3,-,-,CASSLNSAGKGRAFF,TGTGCCAGCAGCTTAAATTCCGCAGGGAAAGGCAGAGCTTTCTTT
TRBJ2-7,13,TRBV30,-,-,CAWELGGSYEQYF,TGTGCCTGGGAACTGGGGGGTAGCTACGAGCAGTACTTC
TRBJ2-1,16,TRBV30,once,TRBD1,CAWRPRTGPLINEQFF,TGTGCCTGGAGACCCAGGACAGGGCCCCTGATCAATGAGCAGTTCTTC
TRBJ2-2,20,TRBV4-2,-,-,CASSQDWGGRDGVYTGELFF,TGTGCCAGCAGCCAAGATTGGGGGGGGCGGGACGGTGTCTACACCGGGGAGCTGTTTTTT
TRBJ1-2,13,TRBV18,-,-,CASSPRESYGYTF,TGTGCCAGCTCACCACGAGAGAGCTATGGCTACACCTTC
TRBJ1-5,15,TRBV5-1,-,-,CASSSGGDPNQPQHF,TGCGCCAGCAGCTCCGGGGGGGACCCCAATCAGCCCCAGCATTTT
TRBJ2-7,12,TRBV29-1,-,-,CSVVGETYEQYF,TGCAGCGTTGTGGGAGAGACCTACGAGCAGTACTTC
TRBJ2-3,15,TRBV4-3,-,TRBD2,CASSQGRGSGGTQYF,TGCGCCAGCAGCCAAGGACGGGGTAGCGGGGGTACGCAGTATTTT
TRBJ1-3,11,TRBV6-5,-,-,CALGGGNTIYF,TGTGCCCTAGGAGGTGGAAACACCATATATTTT
TRBJ2-1,12,TRBV10-3,-,TRBD2,CAIRELASEQFF,TGTGCCATCAGAGAACTAGCGAGTGAGCAGTTCTTC
TRBJ1-2,15,TRBV6-5,-,TRBD1,CASSSGQGGGYGYTF,TGTGCCAGCAGTTCCGGACAGGGCGGTGGCTATGGCTACACCTTC